The rows below give T cell receptor beta chains drawn from one sample of a study of shared clonotypes between healthy human individuals. TCRdb's copy holds only in-frame clones and misses some; the assay was immunoSEQ multiplex PCR. The sample has about 1.5 million clones, approximately 98% seen once; the top ten hold approximately 0.45%. Sequenced input: naive CD4+ T cells sorted from blood. The receptors derive from a man aged 25-40 years in good health. Each CDR3 is given with its conserved first and last residue. Each record gives: CDR3 protein, CDR3 DNA, J gene, V gene, clone size, D gene. A D gene is named only where the DNA matches it firmly. Rows give clone size only sometimes, using once, few, many, or a class for an expanded clone.

CDR3 protein: CASSFSRAADTQYF; CDR3 DNA: TGTGCCAGCAGCTTTTCCAGGGCCGCAGATACGCAGTATTTT; J gene: TRBJ2-3; V gene: TRBV11-2; clone size: NA; D gene: NA
CDR3 protein: CASSSSGKVDEQYF; CDR3 DNA: TGTGCCAGCAGTTCTAGCGGGAAGGTCGACGAGCAGTACTTC; J gene: TRBJ2-7; V gene: TRBV28; clone size: NA; D gene: TRBD2
CDR3 protein: CASRRARRSRPGANVLTF; CDR3 DNA: TGTGCCAGCAGGCGGGCCCGACGATCAAGACCTGGGGCCAACGTCCTGACTTTC; J gene: TRBJ2-6; V gene: TRBV2; clone size: NA; D gene: NA
CDR3 protein: CASSELTSGQETQYF; CDR3 DNA: TGTGCCAGCAGTGAATTAACTAGCGGTCAAGAGACCCAGTACTTC; J gene: TRBJ2-5; V gene: TRBV25-1; clone size: NA; D gene: TRBD2
CDR3 protein: CASNQAGTNTEAFF; CDR3 DNA: TGCGCCAGCAACCAGGCAGGAACCAACACTGAAGCTTTCTTT; J gene: TRBJ1-1; V gene: TRBV5-1; clone size: NA; D gene: NA
CDR3 protein: CASSDLAAGGNEQFF; CDR3 DNA: TGCGCCAGCAGCGATCTAGCGGCAGGTGGAAATGAGCAGTTCTTC; J gene: TRBJ2-1; V gene: TRBV5-1; clone size: NA; D gene: TRBD2
CDR3 protein: CASSVESGRAEDTQYF; CDR3 DNA: TGTGCCAGCAGCGTAGAGAGCGGGAGGGCCGAAGATACGCAGTATTTT; J gene: TRBJ2-3; V gene: TRBV9; clone size: NA; D gene: TRBD2
CDR3 protein: CASSLGNKLSNEQFF; CDR3 DNA: TGTGCCAGCAGCTTGGGCAACAAGCTATCCAATGAGCAGTTCTTC; J gene: TRBJ2-1; V gene: TRBV5-4; clone size: NA; D gene: NA
CDR3 protein: CASSFNRGMDEQYF; CDR3 DNA: TGTGCCAGCAGTTTTAACAGGGGTATGGACGAGCAGTACTTC; J gene: TRBJ2-7; V gene: TRBV28; clone size: NA; D gene: TRBD1
CDR3 protein: CASSPLAGVKDTQYF; CDR3 DNA: TGTGCCAGCAGCCCGCTAGCGGGAGTTAAAGATACGCAGTATTTT; J gene: TRBJ2-3; V gene: TRBV7-2; clone size: NA; D gene: TRBD2
CDR3 protein: CASSTGQGGEKLFF; CDR3 DNA: TGCGCCAGCAGCACCGGACAGGGAGGGGAAAAACTGTTTTTT; J gene: TRBJ1-4; V gene: TRBV5-1; clone size: NA; D gene: TRBD1
CDR3 protein: CASRARQNTGELFF; CDR3 DNA: TGTGCCAGCAGGGCCAGACAGAACACCGGGGAGCTGTTTTTT; J gene: TRBJ2-2; V gene: TRBV2; clone size: NA; D gene: NA
CDR3 protein: CASSLGGLAGWRDNEQFF; CDR3 DNA: TGTGCCAGCAGCTTAGGAGGACTAGCGGGGTGGAGGGACAATGAGCAGTTCTTC; J gene: TRBJ2-1; V gene: TRBV7-9; clone size: NA; D gene: TRBD2
CDR3 protein: CASSVEGKSEQYF; CDR3 DNA: TGTGCCAGCAGCGTAGAGGGTAAATCCGAGCAGTACTTC; J gene: TRBJ2-7; V gene: TRBV9; clone size: once; D gene: NA
CDR3 protein: CASSIELAGGPHEQFF; CDR3 DNA: TGTGCCAGTAGTATCGAACTAGCGGGAGGGCCTCATGAGCAGTTCTTC; J gene: TRBJ2-1; V gene: TRBV19; clone size: NA; D gene: TRBD2
CDR3 protein: CASSLGLYNEQFF; CDR3 DNA: TGTGCCAGCAGCTTAGGGCTCTACAATGAGCAGTTCTTC; J gene: TRBJ2-1; V gene: TRBV7-2; clone size: NA; D gene: NA
CDR3 protein: CASSVARETQQYF; CDR3 DNA: TGTGCCAGCAGCGTGGCGCGGGAGACGCAGCAGTACTTC; J gene: TRBJ2-7; V gene: TRBV7-2; clone size: NA; D gene: TRBD2
CDR3 protein: CASSLGLAVLYNEQFF; CDR3 DNA: TGTGCCAGCAGCCTAGGACTAGCGGTTTTGTACAATGAGCAGTTCTTC; J gene: TRBJ2-1; V gene: TRBV5-6; clone size: NA; D gene: TRBD2
CDR3 protein: CASSLGGQGSYQPQHF; CDR3 DNA: TGTGCCAGCAGCTTAGGAGGACAGGGTTCTTATCAGCCCCAGCATTTT; J gene: TRBJ1-5; V gene: TRBV7-2; clone size: once; D gene: TRBD1
CDR3 protein: CASSDPTADRAETQYF; CDR3 DNA: TGTGCCAGCAGCGACCCTACCGCGGACAGGGCAGAGACCCAGTACTTC; J gene: TRBJ2-5; V gene: TRBV9; clone size: NA; D gene: TRBD1
CDR3 protein: CASSLVHSGANVLTF; CDR3 DNA: TGTGCCAGCAGCTTGGTGCACTCTGGGGCCAACGTCCTGACTTTC; J gene: TRBJ2-6; V gene: TRBV5-4; clone size: once; D gene: NA
CDR3 protein: CASSSDRADGYTF; CDR3 DNA: TGTGCCAGCAGTTCTGACAGGGCCGACGGCTACACCTTC; J gene: TRBJ1-2; V gene: TRBV11-2; clone size: NA; D gene: TRBD1
CDR3 protein: CASSQAQGYGYTF; CDR3 DNA: TGCGCCAGCAGCCAAGCCCAGGGGTATGGCTACACCTTC; J gene: TRBJ1-2; V gene: TRBV4-3; clone size: NA; D gene: NA
CDR3 protein: CASSQLSGANVLTF; CDR3 DNA: TGCGCCAGCAGCCAGCTCTCTGGGGCCAACGTCCTGACTTTC; J gene: TRBJ2-6; V gene: TRBV4-3; clone size: once; D gene: NA
CDR3 protein: CASSDTYEQYF; CDR3 DNA: TGTGCCAGTAGTGACACCTACGAGCAGTACTTC; J gene: TRBJ2-7; V gene: TRBV19; clone size: NA; D gene: NA
CDR3 protein: CASSLEDSTDTQYF; CDR3 DNA: TGTGCCAGCAGCTTAGAGGACAGCACAGATACGCAGTATTTT; J gene: TRBJ2-3; V gene: TRBV7-6; clone size: NA; D gene: NA
CDR3 protein: CASTDRGTKGPEAFF; CDR3 DNA: TGTGCCAGCACTGACAGGGGTACAAAGGGCCCTGAAGCTTTCTTT; J gene: TRBJ1-1; V gene: TRBV5-4; clone size: once; D gene: TRBD1
CDR3 protein: CSVEDGVRGNTIYF; CDR3 DNA: TGCAGCGTTGAAGATGGGGTGAGAGGAAACACCATATATTTT; J gene: TRBJ1-3; V gene: TRBV29-1; clone size: NA; D gene: NA
CDR3 protein: CASSELNEQFF; CDR3 DNA: TGTGCCAGCAGTGAACTAAATGAGCAGTTCTTC; J gene: TRBJ2-1; V gene: TRBV6-1; clone size: few; D gene: NA
CDR3 protein: CASIGTTNEKLFF; CDR3 DNA: TGTGCCAGCATTGGGACAACTAATGAAAAACTGTTTTTT; J gene: TRBJ1-4; V gene: TRBV28; clone size: NA; D gene: NA
CDR3 protein: CASSLAGVTYNEQFF; CDR3 DNA: TGTGCCAGCAGCTTAGCGGGAGTGACCTACAATGAGCAGTTCTTC; J gene: TRBJ2-1; V gene: TRBV7-2; clone size: NA; D gene: NA
CDR3 protein: CASSLLGQPQHF; CDR3 DNA: TGTGCCAGCAGTTTACTTGGGCAGCCCCAGCATTTT; J gene: TRBJ1-5; V gene: TRBV28; clone size: NA; D gene: NA
CDR3 protein: CASRLPGQGVYGYTF; CDR3 DNA: TGTGCCAGCAGACTACCGGGACAGGGAGTCTATGGCTACACCTTC; J gene: TRBJ1-2; V gene: TRBV6-5; clone size: NA; D gene: TRBD1
CDR3 protein: CASHGQSTGELFF; CDR3 DNA: TGTGCCAGCCATGGGCAGTCCACCGGGGAGCTGTTTTTT; J gene: TRBJ2-2; V gene: TRBV2; clone size: once; D gene: NA
CDR3 protein: CASSRDRETQYF; CDR3 DNA: TGTGCCAGCAGCCGGGACAGGGAGACCCAGTACTTC; J gene: TRBJ2-5; V gene: TRBV5-4; clone size: once; D gene: TRBD1
CDR3 protein: CASSLASSRSSYEQYF; CDR3 DNA: TGTGCCAGCAGTTTGGCCAGCTCCAGGAGCTCCTACGAGCAGTACTTC; J gene: TRBJ2-7; V gene: TRBV28; clone size: NA; D gene: NA
CDR3 protein: CASSSTDRGRGTEAFF; CDR3 DNA: TGTGCCAGCAGCTCGACCGACAGGGGGCGAGGCACTGAAGCTTTCTTT; J gene: TRBJ1-1; V gene: TRBV5-4; clone size: NA; D gene: TRBD1
CDR3 protein: CASSLSWTPLQQYF; CDR3 DNA: TGTGCCAGCAGTTTATCCTGGACTCCCCTTCAGCAGTACTTC; J gene: TRBJ2-7; V gene: TRBV27; clone size: NA; D gene: NA
CDR3 protein: CASSYAMAENTEAFF; CDR3 DNA: TGTGCCAGCAGTTACGCTATGGCCGAGAACACTGAAGCTTTCTTT; J gene: TRBJ1-1; V gene: TRBV6-6; clone size: NA; D gene: NA
CDR3 protein: CASSPGTSLDF; CDR3 DNA: TGTGCCAGCAGCCCCGGGACTAGCCTAGACTTC; J gene: TRBJ2-7; V gene: TRBV14; clone size: NA; D gene: TRBD2
CDR3 protein: CASSSSNRGYGYTF; CDR3 DNA: TGTGCCAGCAGTTCCTCAAACAGGGGGTATGGCTACACCTTC; J gene: TRBJ1-2; V gene: TRBV28; clone size: NA; D gene: TRBD1
CDR3 protein: CASSSNRGLSTDTQYF; CDR3 DNA: TGCGCCAGCAGCTCGAACAGGGGGCTCAGCACAGATACGCAGTATTTT; J gene: TRBJ2-3; V gene: TRBV5-1; clone size: NA; D gene: TRBD1
CDR3 protein: CASSFSLPADTQYF; CDR3 DNA: TGTGCCAGCAGTTTCTCCCTGCCGGCAGATACGCAGTATTTT; J gene: TRBJ2-3; V gene: TRBV27; clone size: NA; D gene: NA
CDR3 protein: CASSPRGQEKLFF; CDR3 DNA: TGTGCCAGCTCACCACGGGGACAGGAAAAACTGTTTTTT; J gene: TRBJ1-4; V gene: TRBV18; clone size: NA; D gene: TRBD1
CDR3 protein: CASSETSGITDTQYF; CDR3 DNA: TGTGCCAGCAGTGAGACTAGCGGGATAACAGATACGCAGTATTTT; J gene: TRBJ2-3; V gene: TRBV27; clone size: NA; D gene: TRBD2
CDR3 protein: CADIHRGPSNQPQHF; CDR3 DNA: TGTGCCGACATACACAGGGGGCCCAGCAATCAGCCCCAGCATTTT; J gene: TRBJ1-5; V gene: TRBV7-7; clone size: NA; D gene: TRBD1
CDR3 protein: CASSHDRNTEAFF; CDR3 DNA: TGTGCCAGCAGCCACGACAGGAACACTGAAGCTTTCTTT; J gene: TRBJ1-1; V gene: TRBV6-5; clone size: once; D gene: NA
CDR3 protein: CASSLGSSGANVLTF; CDR3 DNA: TGTGCCAGTAGTCTCGGGAGCTCTGGGGCCAACGTCCTGACTTTC; J gene: TRBJ2-6; V gene: TRBV19; clone size: NA; D gene: NA